A selection of T cell receptor beta chains follows, all from one sample in a study of CD8+CD57+ T cells in acquired aplastic anemia. TCRdb called the reads again in MiXCR, with one record for every CDR3 protein. Here the sample spans 400,000 to 600,000 distinct CDR3 sequences, around 33% being singletons. Sequencing used sorted CD4+, CD8+, or CD8+CD57+ T cells (not recorded which) from PBMCs. These receptors all come from a human donor with aplastic anemia. CDR3s include the opening cysteine and the closing phenylalanine or tryptophan. The order of the fields is CDR3 protein, CDR3 DNA, V gene, J gene, clone size, D gene. The D gene is left open where the match is weak. Size tells how often a clone was seen (once, few, many) or the class of an expanded clone, and some rows leave it out.

CDR3aa: CASSPRVGRANYEQYF
CDR3nt: TGTGCCAGCAGCCCCCGGGTGGGCAGGGCAAACTACGAGCAGTACTTC
v_gene: TRBV14
j_gene: TRBJ2-7
abundance: many
d_gene: -

CDR3aa: CASSTARGSNEQFF
CDR3nt: TGTGCCAGCAGCACGGCCAGGGGAAGCAATGAGCAGTTCTTC
v_gene: TRBV11-2
j_gene: TRBJ2-1
abundance: -
d_gene: -

CDR3aa: CASIGHHNEKLFF
CDR3nt: TGTGCCAGCATTGGACACCATAATGAAAAACTGTTTTTT
v_gene: TRBV6-1
j_gene: TRBJ1-4
abundance: -
d_gene: -

CDR3aa: CSVKVRRDDEQYF
CDR3nt: TGCAGTGTCAAAGTACGGCGGGATGATGAGCAGTACTTC
v_gene: TRBV20-1
j_gene: TRBJ2-7
abundance: many
d_gene: -

CDR3aa: CASRDYGYTF
CDR3nt: TGTGCCAGTCGGGACTATGGCTACACCTTC
v_gene: TRBV19
j_gene: TRBJ1-2
abundance: many
d_gene: -

CDR3aa: CASSYRGLGRDNSPLHF
CDR3nt: TGTGCCAGCAGTTACAGGGGCTTGGGGCGGGATAACTCACCCCTCCACTTT
v_gene: TRBV13
j_gene: TRBJ1-6
abundance: -
d_gene: TRBD1

CDR3aa: CASSPPAGIGELFF
CDR3nt: TGTGCCAGCAGCCCTCCGGCGGGGATCGGGGAGCTGTTTTTT
v_gene: TRBV7-8
j_gene: TRBJ2-2
abundance: -
d_gene: -

CDR3aa: CASSLRLPGPASSPLHF
CDR3nt: TGTGCCAGCAGCTTGCGGCTCCCCGGCCCAGCTTCTTCACCCCTCCACTTT
v_gene: TRBV7-8
j_gene: TRBJ1-6
abundance: many
d_gene: -

CDR3aa: CASLTTPAAEAFF
CDR3nt: TGTGCCAGCCTAACCACCCCCGCCGCTGAAGCTTTCTTT
v_gene: TRBV7-8
j_gene: TRBJ1-1
abundance: -
d_gene: -

CDR3aa: CASSPEGRAASYEQYF
CDR3nt: TGTGCCAGCAGCCCCGAGGGAAGGGCGGCATCCTACGAGCAGTACTTC
v_gene: TRBV5-6
j_gene: TRBJ2-7
abundance: -
d_gene: -

CDR3aa: CSASTLRTGARGGYTF
CDR3nt: TGCAGTGCTAGCACCCTCAGAACTGGGGCTCGGGGTGGCTACACCTTC
v_gene: TRBV20-1
j_gene: TRBJ1-2
abundance: -
d_gene: -

CDR3aa: CSARGSSGSYNEQFF
CDR3nt: TGCAGTGCTAGAGGTTCTTCCGGCTCCTACAATGAGCAGTTCTTC
v_gene: TRBV20-1
j_gene: TRBJ2-1
abundance: few
d_gene: -

CDR3aa: CASSVGGNPAGAGIQETQYF
CDR3nt: TGTGCCAGCAGCGTAGGTGGCAACCCCGCGGGAGCGGGCATCCAAGAGACCCAGTACTTC
v_gene: TRBV9
j_gene: TRBJ2-5
abundance: once
d_gene: TRBD2

CDR3aa: CATKRGPLPTSNQPQHF
CDR3nt: TGTGCCACAAAACGGGGGCCCTTACCTACGAGCAATCAGCCCCAGCATTTT
v_gene: TRBV24-1
j_gene: TRBJ1-5
abundance: -
d_gene: -

CDR3aa: CASSILADTQYF
CDR3nt: TGTGCCAGTAGTATACTCGCAGATACGCAGTATTTT
v_gene: TRBV19
j_gene: TRBJ2-3
abundance: many
d_gene: -

CDR3aa: CASSALAGGPDTQYF
CDR3nt: TGTGCCAGCAGCGCATTAGCGGGGGGACCAGATACGCAGTATTTT
v_gene: TRBV9
j_gene: TRBJ2-3
abundance: -
d_gene: TRBD2

CDR3aa: CASSAGPSAPLHF
CDR3nt: TGTGCCAGCAGTGCGGGACCCTCGGCACCCCTCCACTTT
v_gene: TRBV12-3/TRBV12-4
j_gene: TRBJ1-6
abundance: many
d_gene: -

CDR3aa: CASSRERTLEAFF
CDR3nt: TGCGCCAGCAGCCGGGAAAGGACACTTGAAGCTTTCTTT
v_gene: TRBV4-3
j_gene: TRBJ1-1
abundance: -
d_gene: -

CDR3aa: CASGLQNYGYTF
CDR3nt: TGTGCTAGTGGACTTCAGAACTATGGCTACACCTTC
v_gene: TRBV12-5
j_gene: TRBJ1-2
abundance: once
d_gene: -

CDR3aa: CATSDSGGYNSPLHF
CDR3nt: TGTGCCACCAGTGATTCTGGGGGTTATAATTCACCCCTCCACTTT
v_gene: TRBV24-1
j_gene: TRBJ1-6
abundance: -
d_gene: -

CDR3aa: CAWSVDSSYNSPLHF
CDR3nt: TGTGCCTGGAGTGTAGACAGCTCCTATAATTCACCCCTCCACTTT
v_gene: TRBV30
j_gene: TRBJ1-6
abundance: -
d_gene: -

CDR3aa: CASSPRQVRDGELFF
CDR3nt: TGTGCCAGCAGCCCCCGACAGGTCCGCGACGGGGAGCTGTTTTTT
v_gene: TRBV2
j_gene: TRBJ2-2
abundance: -
d_gene: -

CDR3aa: CATSRSTGNNSPLHF
CDR3nt: TGTGCCACCAGCAGATCGACAGGGAACAATTCACCCCTCCACTTT
v_gene: TRBV15
j_gene: TRBJ1-6
abundance: many
d_gene: TRBD1

CDR3aa: CSATRAGGYPYEQYF
CDR3nt: TGCAGTGCTACTCGAGCGGGGGGGTATCCGTACGAGCAGTACTTC
v_gene: TRBV20-1
j_gene: TRBJ2-7
abundance: many
d_gene: TRBD2

CDR3aa: CASSPTQVLDVLTF
CDR3nt: TGCGCCAGCTCCCCAACCCAGGTACTTGACGTCCTGACTTTC
v_gene: TRBV5-1
j_gene: TRBJ2-6
abundance: many
d_gene: -

CDR3aa: CASSYSMNQPQHF
CDR3nt: TGTGCCAGCAGTTACTCGATGAATCAGCCCCAGCATTTT
v_gene: TRBV7-3
j_gene: TRBJ1-5
abundance: -
d_gene: -

CDR3aa: CASSRGTDTQYF
CDR3nt: TGTGCCAGCAGCAGAGGCACAGATACGCAGTATTTT
v_gene: TRBV9
j_gene: TRBJ2-3
abundance: many
d_gene: -

CDR3aa: CASSQDWPQGGYEQYF
CDR3nt: TGCGCCAGCAGCCAAGATTGGCCCCAAGGCGGCTACGAGCAGTACTTC
v_gene: TRBV4-1
j_gene: TRBJ2-7
abundance: few
d_gene: -

CDR3aa: CASSVAGQDTQYF
CDR3nt: TGTGCCAGCAGCGTGGCGGGTCAGGATACGCAGTATTTT
v_gene: TRBV11-2
j_gene: TRBJ2-3
abundance: few
d_gene: -

CDR3aa: CSVVYESTDTQYF
CDR3nt: TGCAGCGTTGTTTATGAGAGCACAGATACGCAGTATTTT
v_gene: TRBV29-1
j_gene: TRBJ2-3
abundance: many
d_gene: -

CDR3aa: CASSKEVAGTYEQYF
CDR3nt: TGTGCCAGCAGCAAGGAGGTAGCGGGAACCTACGAGCAGTACTTC
v_gene: TRBV5-8
j_gene: TRBJ2-7
abundance: few
d_gene: TRBD2

CDR3aa: CASSLSRGSYGYTF
CDR3nt: TGTGCCAGCAGCTTATCCAGGGGCTCCTATGGCTACACCTTC
v_gene: TRBV7-3
j_gene: TRBJ1-2
abundance: many
d_gene: -

CDR3aa: CASEVAGELFF
CDR3nt: TGTGCCAGCGAGGTCGCCGGGGAGCTGTTTTTT
v_gene: TRBV7-8
j_gene: TRBJ2-2
abundance: many
d_gene: -

CDR3aa: CASSVTRSGANVLTF
CDR3nt: TGTGCCAGCAGTGTGACTAGATCTGGGGCCAACGTCCTGACTTTC
v_gene: TRBV25-1
j_gene: TRBJ2-6
abundance: many
d_gene: -

CDR3aa: CSARQGTDGYTF
CDR3nt: TGCAGTGCTAGACAGGGGACCGATGGCTACACCTTC
v_gene: TRBV20-1
j_gene: TRBJ1-2
abundance: many
d_gene: -